The rows below give T cell receptor beta chains drawn from one sample of a study of Ad26.COV2.S vaccination and SARS-CoV-2 variants. Here immunoSEQ multiplex PCR was the method, and the copy in TCRdb shows in-frame clones only, minus some. The data contain approximately 400,000 clones, around 92% of them seen just once; the ten biggest clones take up about 3.8%. Source: peripheral blood, taken after recovery from COVID-19. These receptors were taken from a human donor who had recovered from COVID-19. Both conserved end residues are part of each CDR3. The order of the fields is V gene, clone size, D gene, J gene, CDR3 DNA, CDR3 protein. The D gene is left open where the match is weak. Clone size is stated in some rows and not others, as once, few, many or a class when expanded.

v_gene: TRBV5-4
abundance: -
d_gene: -
j_gene: TRBJ2-5
CDR3nt: TGTGCCAGCAGCTTGGTAGGGGCCACCCAAGAGACCCAGTACTTC
CDR3aa: CASSLVGATQETQYF

v_gene: TRBV3-1/TRBV3-2
abundance: -
d_gene: -
j_gene: TRBJ2-2
CDR3nt: TGTGCCAGCAGGGTAGCATCGAACACCGGGGAGCTGTTTTTT
CDR3aa: CASRVASNTGELFF

v_gene: TRBV3-1/TRBV3-2
abundance: -
d_gene: -
j_gene: TRBJ1-3
CDR3nt: TGTGCCAGCAGCCAGAGTTTGAACACCATATATTTT
CDR3aa: CASSQSLNTIYF

v_gene: TRBV12-3/TRBV12-4
abundance: -
d_gene: -
j_gene: TRBJ2-3
CDR3nt: TGTGCCAGCAGTTCCTCCACAGATACGCAGTATTTT
CDR3aa: CASSSSTDTQYF

v_gene: TRBV9
abundance: -
d_gene: TRBD1
j_gene: TRBJ1-2
CDR3nt: TGTGCCAGCAGCGTAGAGGGACAGGTGAACCTGTATGGCTACACCTTC
CDR3aa: CASSVEGQVNLYGYTF

v_gene: TRBV6-6
abundance: -
d_gene: -
j_gene: TRBJ1-4
CDR3nt: TGTGCCAGCAGTTACTCACGGGTGAATGAAAAACTGTTTTTT
CDR3aa: CASSYSRVNEKLFF

v_gene: TRBV10-3
abundance: once
d_gene: TRBD1
j_gene: TRBJ2-7
CDR3nt: TGTGCCATCAGCACGATTTCCACAGGGGACGGCGAGCAGTACTTC
CDR3aa: CAISTISTGDGEQYF

v_gene: TRBV11-1
abundance: -
d_gene: -
j_gene: TRBJ1-1
CDR3nt: TGTGCCAGCAGCTTAGTTGCAGGGGCGAACACTGAAGCTTTCTTT
CDR3aa: CASSLVAGANTEAFF

v_gene: TRBV9
abundance: -
d_gene: TRBD1
j_gene: TRBJ1-2
CDR3nt: TGTGCCAGCAGCGTAGTGGAGGGGGCGTTCGGCGGCTACACCTTC
CDR3aa: CASSVVEGAFGGYTF

v_gene: TRBV19
abundance: -
d_gene: -
j_gene: TRBJ1-1
CDR3nt: TGTGCCAGTAGCCCCGGACTTACGAACACTGAAGCTTTCTTT
CDR3aa: CASSPGLTNTEAFF

v_gene: TRBV5-5
abundance: once
d_gene: -
j_gene: TRBJ2-2
CDR3nt: TGTGCCAGCAGCAGGGCCTCAGGGGTCACCGGGGAGCTGTTTTTT
CDR3aa: CASSRASGVTGELFF

v_gene: TRBV14
abundance: -
d_gene: TRBD1
j_gene: TRBJ2-7
CDR3nt: TGTGCCAGCAGCCAGCCGGGACAGGGTCTCTACGAGCAGTACTTC
CDR3aa: CASSQPGQGLYEQYF